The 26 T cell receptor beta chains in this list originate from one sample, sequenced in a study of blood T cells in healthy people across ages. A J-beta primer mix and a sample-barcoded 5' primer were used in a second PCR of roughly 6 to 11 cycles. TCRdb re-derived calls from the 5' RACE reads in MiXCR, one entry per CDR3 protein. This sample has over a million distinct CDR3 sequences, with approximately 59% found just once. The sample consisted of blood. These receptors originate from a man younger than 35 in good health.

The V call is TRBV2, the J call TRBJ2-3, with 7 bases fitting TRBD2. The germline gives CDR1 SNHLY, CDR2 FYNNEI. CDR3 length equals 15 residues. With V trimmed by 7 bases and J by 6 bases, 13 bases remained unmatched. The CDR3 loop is CASTPGREWRDTQYF. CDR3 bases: TGTGCCAGCACCCCCGGGCGGGAGTGGAGGGATACGCAGTATTTT.

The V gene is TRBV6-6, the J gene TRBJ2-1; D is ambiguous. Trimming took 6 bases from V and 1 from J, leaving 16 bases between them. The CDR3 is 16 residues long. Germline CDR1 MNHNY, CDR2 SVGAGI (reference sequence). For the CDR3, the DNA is TGTGCCAGCAGACGTACGGGCGAACTATCCTACAATGAGCAGTTCTTC. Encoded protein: CASRRTGELSYNEQFF.

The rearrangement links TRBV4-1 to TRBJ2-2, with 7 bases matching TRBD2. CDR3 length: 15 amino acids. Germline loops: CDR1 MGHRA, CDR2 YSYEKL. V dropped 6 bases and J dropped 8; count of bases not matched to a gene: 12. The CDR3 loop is CASRKLGLPTGELFF. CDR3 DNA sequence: TGCGCCAGCAGGAAACTGGGACTACCGACGGGGGAGCTGTTTTTT.

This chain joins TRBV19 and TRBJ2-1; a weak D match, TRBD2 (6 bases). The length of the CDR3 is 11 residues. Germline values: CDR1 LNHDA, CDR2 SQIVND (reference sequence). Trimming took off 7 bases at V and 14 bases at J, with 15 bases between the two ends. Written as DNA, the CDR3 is TGTGCCAGTATGGCTGCGGGGCAAAAGTTCTTC. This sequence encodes CASMAAGQKFF.

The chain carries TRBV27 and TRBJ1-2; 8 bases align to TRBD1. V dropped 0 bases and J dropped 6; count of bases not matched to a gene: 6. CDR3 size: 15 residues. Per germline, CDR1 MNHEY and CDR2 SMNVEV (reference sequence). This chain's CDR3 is CASSLSGWTGNGYTF. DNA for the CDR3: TGTGCCAGCAGTTTATCGGGCTGGACAGGGAATGGCTACACCTTC.

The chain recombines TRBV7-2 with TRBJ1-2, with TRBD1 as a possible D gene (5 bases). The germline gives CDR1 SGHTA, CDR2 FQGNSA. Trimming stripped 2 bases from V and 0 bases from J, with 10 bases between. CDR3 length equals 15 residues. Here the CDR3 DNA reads TGTGCCAGCAGCTTAACCGACAGATCTAACTATGGCTACACCTTC. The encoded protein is CASSLTDRSNYGYTF.

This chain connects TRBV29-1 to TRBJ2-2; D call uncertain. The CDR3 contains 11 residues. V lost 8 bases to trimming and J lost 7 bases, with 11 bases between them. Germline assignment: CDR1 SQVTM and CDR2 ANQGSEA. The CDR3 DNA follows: TGCAGCAGTGAGGTCGGCGGGGAGCTGTTTTTT. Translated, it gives CSSEVGGELFF.

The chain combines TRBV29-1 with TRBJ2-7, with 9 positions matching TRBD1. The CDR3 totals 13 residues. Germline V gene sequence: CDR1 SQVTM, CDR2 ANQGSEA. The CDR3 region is CNGKDRGAYEQYF. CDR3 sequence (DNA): TGCAACGGGAAGGACAGGGGAGCCTACGAGCAGTACTTC.

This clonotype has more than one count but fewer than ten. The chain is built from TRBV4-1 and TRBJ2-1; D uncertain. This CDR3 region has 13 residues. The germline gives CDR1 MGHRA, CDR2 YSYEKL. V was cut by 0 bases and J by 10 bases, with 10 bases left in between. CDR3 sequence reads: CASSQDYPTEQFF. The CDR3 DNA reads TGCGCCAGCAGCCAAGATTACCCAACCGAGCAGTTCTTC.

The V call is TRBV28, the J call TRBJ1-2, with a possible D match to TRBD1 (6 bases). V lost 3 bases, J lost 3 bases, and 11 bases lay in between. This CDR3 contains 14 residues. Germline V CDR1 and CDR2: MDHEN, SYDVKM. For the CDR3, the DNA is TGTGCCAGCAGTTTTTGGACAGTCGACTATGGCTACACCTTC. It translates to CASSFWTVDYGYTF.

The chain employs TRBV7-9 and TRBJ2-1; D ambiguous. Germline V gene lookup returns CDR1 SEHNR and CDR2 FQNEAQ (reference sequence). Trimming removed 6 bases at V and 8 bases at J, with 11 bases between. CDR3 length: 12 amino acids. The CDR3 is CASSFRIDEQFF. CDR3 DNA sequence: TGTGCCAGCAGTTTCCGGATCGATGAGCAGTTCTTC.

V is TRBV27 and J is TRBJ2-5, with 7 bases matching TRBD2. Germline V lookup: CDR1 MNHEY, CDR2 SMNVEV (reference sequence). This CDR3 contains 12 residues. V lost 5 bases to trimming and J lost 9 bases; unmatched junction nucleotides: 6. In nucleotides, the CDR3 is TGTGCCAGCAGTCCGGGACTAATGGCCCAGTACTTC. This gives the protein CASSPGLMAQYF.

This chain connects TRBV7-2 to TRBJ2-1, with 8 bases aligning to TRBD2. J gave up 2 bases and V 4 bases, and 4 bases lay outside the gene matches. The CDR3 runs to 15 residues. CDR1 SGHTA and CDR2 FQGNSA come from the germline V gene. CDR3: CASSSGRGTYNEQFF. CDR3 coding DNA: TGTGCCAGCAGCTCCGGGAGGGGAACCTACAATGAGCAGTTCTTC.

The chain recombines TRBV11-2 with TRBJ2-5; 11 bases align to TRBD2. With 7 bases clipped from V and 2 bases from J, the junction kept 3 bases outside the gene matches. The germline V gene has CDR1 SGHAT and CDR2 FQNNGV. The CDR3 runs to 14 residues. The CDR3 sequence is CASKGLAEQETQYF. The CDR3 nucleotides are TGTGCCAGCAAGGGACTAGCGGAGCAAGAGACCCAGTACTTC.

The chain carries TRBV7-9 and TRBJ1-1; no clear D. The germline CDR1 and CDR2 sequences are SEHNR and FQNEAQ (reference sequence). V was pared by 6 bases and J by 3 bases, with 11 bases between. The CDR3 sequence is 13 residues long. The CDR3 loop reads CASRTQWDTEAFF. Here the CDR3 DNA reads TGTGCCAGCAGGACTCAGTGGGACACTGAAGCTTTCTTT.

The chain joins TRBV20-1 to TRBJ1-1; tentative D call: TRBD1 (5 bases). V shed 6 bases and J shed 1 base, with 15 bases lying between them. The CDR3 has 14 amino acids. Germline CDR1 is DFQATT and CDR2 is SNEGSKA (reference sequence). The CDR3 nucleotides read TGCAGTGCCACCCCGAGGGGACGGAACACTGAAGCTTTCTTT. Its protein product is CSATPRGRNTEAFF.

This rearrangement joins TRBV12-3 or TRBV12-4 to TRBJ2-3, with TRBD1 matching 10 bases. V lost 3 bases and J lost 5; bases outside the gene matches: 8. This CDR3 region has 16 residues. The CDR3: CASSFSRQGARDTQYF. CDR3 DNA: TGTGCCAGCAGTTTTTCCCGACAGGGGGCGAGAGATACGCAGTATTTT.

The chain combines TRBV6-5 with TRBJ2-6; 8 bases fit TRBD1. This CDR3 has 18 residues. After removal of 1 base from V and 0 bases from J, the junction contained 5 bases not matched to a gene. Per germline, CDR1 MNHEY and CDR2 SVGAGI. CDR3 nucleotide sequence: TGTGCCAGCAGTTACTGGACAGGGCAGAGCTCTGGGGCCAACGTCCTGACTTTC. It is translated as CASSYWTGQSSGANVLTF.

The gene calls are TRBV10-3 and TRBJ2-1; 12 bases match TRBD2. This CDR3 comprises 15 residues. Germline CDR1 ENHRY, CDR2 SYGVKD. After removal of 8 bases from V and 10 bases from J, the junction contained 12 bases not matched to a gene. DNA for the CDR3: TGTGCCATCGCAGCTAGCGGGGGGGTTTTAAGGGAGCAGTTCTTC. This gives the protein CAIAASGGVLREQFF.

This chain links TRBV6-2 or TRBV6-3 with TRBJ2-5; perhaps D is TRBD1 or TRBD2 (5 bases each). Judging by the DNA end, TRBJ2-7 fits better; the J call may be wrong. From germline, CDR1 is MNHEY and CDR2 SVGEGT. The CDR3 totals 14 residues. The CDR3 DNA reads TGTGCCAGCAGTAGCCGAGGGGCGCCCTACGAGCAGTACTTC. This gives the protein CASSSRGAPYEQYF.

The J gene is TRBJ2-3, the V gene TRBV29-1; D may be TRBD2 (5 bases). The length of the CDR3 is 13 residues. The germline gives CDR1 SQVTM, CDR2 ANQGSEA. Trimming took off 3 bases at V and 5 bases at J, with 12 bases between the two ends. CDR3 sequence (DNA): TGCAGCGTTGAGAGCAGCGGATTAGATACGCAGTATTTT. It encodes CSVESSGLDTQYF.

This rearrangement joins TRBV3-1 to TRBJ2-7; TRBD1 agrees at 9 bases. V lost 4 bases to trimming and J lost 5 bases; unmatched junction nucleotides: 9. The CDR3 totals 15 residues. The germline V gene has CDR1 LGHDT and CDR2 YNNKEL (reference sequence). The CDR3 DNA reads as TGTGCCAGCAGCCCCTCCAACAGGGGGCTCGACGAGCAGTACTTC. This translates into CASSPSNRGLDEQYF.

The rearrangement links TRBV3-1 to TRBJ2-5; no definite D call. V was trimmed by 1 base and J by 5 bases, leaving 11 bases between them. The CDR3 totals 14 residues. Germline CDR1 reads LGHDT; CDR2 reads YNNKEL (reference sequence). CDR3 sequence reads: CASSQAAQMETQYF. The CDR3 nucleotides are TGTGCCAGCAGCCAAGCGGCGCAAATGGAGACCCAGTACTTC.

The CDR3 nucleotides read TGTGCCAGCAGTTACGAATTAGCCAAAAACATTCAGTACTTC. Its translation: CASSYELAKNIQYF. The chain recombines TRBV6-6 with TRBJ2-4; D not certain. This CDR3 has 14 residues. Germline V lookup: CDR1 MNHNY, CDR2 SVGAGI (reference sequence). Between the trimmed V and J ends, which lost 2 bases and 0 bases, there was a span of 5 bases.

For the CDR3, the DNA is TGTGCCAGCAGGGGAGCGCCCGGGACTAGCGGACTATCCTACGAGCAGTACTTC. The encoded protein is CASRGAPGTSGLSYEQYF. J is TRBJ2-7 and V is TRBV6-2 or TRBV6-3; 11 positions match TRBD2. Germline CDR1 is MNHEY and CDR2 is SVGEGT. The CDR3 sequence is 18 residues long. Trimming removed 6 bases from V and 1 base from J; junction bases left unmatched: 14.

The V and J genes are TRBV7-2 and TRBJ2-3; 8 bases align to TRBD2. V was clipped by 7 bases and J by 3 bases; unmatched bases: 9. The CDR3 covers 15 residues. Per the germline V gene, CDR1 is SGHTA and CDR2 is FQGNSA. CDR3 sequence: CASTLLLAVTDTQYF. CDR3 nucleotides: TGTGCCAGCACACTTCTACTAGCGGTAACAGATACGCAGTATTTT. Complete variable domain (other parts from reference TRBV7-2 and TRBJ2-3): GAGVSQSPSNKVTEKGKDVELRCDPISGHTALYWYRQSLGQGLEFLIYFQGNSAPDKSGLPSDRFSAERTGGSVSTLTIQRTQQEDSAVYLCASTLLLAVTDTQYFGPGTRLTVL.